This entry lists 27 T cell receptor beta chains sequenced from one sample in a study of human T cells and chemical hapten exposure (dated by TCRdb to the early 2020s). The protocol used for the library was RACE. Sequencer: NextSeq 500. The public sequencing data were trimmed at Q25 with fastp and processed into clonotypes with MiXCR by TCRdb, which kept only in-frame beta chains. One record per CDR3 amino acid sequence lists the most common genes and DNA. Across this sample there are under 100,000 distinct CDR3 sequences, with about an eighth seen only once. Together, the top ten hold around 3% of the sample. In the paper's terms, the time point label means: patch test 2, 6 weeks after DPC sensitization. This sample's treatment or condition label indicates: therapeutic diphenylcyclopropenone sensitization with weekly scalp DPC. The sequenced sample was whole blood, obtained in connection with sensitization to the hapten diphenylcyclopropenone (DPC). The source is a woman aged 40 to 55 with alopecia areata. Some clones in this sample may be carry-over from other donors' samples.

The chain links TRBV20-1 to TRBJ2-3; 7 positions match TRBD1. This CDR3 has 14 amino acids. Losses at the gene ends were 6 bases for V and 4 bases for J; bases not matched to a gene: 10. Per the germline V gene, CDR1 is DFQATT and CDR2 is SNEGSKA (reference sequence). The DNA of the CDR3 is TGCAGTGCCCTCCGGGACCAGGGGGCAGATACGCAGTATTTT. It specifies CSALRDQGADTQYF.

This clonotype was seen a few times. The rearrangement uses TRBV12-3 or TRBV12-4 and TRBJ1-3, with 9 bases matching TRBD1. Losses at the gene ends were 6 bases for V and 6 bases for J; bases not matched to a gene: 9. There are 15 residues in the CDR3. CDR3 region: CASSTGTGTENTIYF. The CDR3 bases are TGTGCCAGCAGCACCGGGACAGGGACTGAAAACACCATATATTTT.

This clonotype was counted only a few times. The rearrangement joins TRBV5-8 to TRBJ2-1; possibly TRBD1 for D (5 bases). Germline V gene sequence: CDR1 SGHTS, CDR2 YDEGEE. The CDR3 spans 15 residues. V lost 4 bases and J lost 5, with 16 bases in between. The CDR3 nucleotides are TGTGCCAGCAGCCCAGGGTCATGGGTGAACAATGAGCAGTTCTTC. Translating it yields CASSPGSWVNNEQFF.

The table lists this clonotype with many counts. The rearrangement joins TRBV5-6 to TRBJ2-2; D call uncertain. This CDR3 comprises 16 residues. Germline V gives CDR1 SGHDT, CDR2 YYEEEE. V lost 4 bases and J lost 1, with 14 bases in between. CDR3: CASSPRLVMNTGELFF. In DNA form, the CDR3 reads TGTGCCAGCAGCCCCAGGCTAGTCATGAACACCGGGGAGCTGTTTTTT.

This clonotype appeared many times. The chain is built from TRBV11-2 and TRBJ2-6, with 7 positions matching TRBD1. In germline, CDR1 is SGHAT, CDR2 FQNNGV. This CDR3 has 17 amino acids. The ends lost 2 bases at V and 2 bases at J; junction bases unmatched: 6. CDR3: CASSLTGDRTGANVLTF. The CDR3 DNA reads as TGTGCCAGCAGCTTAACAGGGGACAGAACTGGGGCCAACGTCCTGACTTTC.

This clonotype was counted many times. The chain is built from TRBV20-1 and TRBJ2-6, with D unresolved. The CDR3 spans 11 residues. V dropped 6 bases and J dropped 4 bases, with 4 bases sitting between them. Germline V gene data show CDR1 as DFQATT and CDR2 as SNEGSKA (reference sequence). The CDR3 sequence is CSANGANVLTF. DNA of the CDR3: TGCAGTGCAAACGGGGCCAACGTCCTGACTTTC.

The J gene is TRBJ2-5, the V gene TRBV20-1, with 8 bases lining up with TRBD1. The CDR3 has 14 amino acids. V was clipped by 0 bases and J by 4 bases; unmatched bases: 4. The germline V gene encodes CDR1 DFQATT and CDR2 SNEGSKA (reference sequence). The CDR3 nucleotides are TGCAGTGCTAGAGATAGGACAGGGAGAGAGACCCAGTACTTC. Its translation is CSARDRTGRETQYF.

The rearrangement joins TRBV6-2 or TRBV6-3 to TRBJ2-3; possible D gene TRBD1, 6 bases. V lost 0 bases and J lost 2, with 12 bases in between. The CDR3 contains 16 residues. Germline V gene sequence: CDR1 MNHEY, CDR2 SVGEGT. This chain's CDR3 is CASSYSRDTFTDTQYF. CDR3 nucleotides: TGTGCCAGCAGTTACTCAAGGGACACATTCACAGATACGCAGTATTTT.

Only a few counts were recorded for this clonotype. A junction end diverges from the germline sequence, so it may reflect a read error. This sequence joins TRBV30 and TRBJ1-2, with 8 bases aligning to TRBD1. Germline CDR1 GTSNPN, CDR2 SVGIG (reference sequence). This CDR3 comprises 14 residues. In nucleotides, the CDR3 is TGTGCCTGGAGTCGAACAGGGGGGGACTATGGCCACACCTTC. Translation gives CAWSRTGGDYGHTF.

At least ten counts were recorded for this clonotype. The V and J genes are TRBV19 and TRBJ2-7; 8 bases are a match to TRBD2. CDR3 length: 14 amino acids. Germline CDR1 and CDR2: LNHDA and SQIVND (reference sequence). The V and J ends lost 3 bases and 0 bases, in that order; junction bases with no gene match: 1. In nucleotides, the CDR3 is TGTGCCAGTAGTATGGGACTAGGCTCCTACGAGCAGTACTTC. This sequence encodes CASSMGLGSYEQYF.

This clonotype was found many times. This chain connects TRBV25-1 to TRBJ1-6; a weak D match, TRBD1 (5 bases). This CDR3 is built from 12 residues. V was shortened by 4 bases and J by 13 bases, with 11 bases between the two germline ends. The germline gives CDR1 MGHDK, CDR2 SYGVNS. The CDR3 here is CASSAGRGPLHF. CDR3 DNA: TGTGCCAGCAGTGCGGGCCGGGGGCCCCTCCACTTT.

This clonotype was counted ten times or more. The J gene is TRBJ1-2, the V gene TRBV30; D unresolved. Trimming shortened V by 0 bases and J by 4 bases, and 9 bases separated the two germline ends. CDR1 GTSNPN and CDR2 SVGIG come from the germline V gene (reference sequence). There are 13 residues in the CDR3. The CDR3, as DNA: TGTGCCTGGAGTGTACAGAAGGTCTATGGCTACACCTTC. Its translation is CAWSVQKVYGYTF.

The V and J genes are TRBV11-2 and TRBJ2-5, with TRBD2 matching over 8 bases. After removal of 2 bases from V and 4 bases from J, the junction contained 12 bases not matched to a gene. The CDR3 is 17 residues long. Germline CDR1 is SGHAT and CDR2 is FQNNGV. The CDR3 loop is CASSLSGSASVRETQYF. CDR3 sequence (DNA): TGTGCCAGCAGCTTAAGCGGGAGCGCCTCCGTTAGAGAGACCCAGTACTTC.

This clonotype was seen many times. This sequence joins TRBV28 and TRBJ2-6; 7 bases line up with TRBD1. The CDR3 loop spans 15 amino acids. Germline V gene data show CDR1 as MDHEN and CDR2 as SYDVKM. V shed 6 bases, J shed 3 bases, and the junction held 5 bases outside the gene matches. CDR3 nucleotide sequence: TGTGCCAGCAGCTTAGGGGGCAGTGGGGCCAACGTCCTGACTTTC. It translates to CASSLGGSGANVLTF.

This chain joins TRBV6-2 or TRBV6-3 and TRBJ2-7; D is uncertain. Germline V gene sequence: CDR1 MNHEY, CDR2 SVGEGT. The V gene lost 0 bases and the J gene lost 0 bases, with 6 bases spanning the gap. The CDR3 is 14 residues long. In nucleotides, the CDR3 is TGTGCCAGCAGTTACTCGGAAGTCTCCTACGAGCAGTACTTC. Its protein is CASSYSEVSYEQYF.

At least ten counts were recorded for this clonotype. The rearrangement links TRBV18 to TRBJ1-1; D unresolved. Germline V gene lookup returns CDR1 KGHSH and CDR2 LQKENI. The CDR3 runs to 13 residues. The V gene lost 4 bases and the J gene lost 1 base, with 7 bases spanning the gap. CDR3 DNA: TGTGCCAGCTCACGGGATCAGAACACTGAAGCTTTCTTT. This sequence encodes CASSRDQNTEAFF.

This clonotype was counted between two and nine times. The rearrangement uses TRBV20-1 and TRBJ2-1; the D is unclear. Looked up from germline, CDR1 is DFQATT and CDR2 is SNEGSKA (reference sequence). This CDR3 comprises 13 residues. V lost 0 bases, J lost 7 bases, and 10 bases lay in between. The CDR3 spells CSARDFGENEQFF. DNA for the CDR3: TGCAGTGCTAGAGATTTCGGAGAAAATGAGCAGTTCTTC.

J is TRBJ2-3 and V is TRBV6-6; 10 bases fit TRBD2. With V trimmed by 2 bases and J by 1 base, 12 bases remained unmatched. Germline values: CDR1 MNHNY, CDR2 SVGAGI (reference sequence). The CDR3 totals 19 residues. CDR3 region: CASSYRMPSGGAGTDTQYF. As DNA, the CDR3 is TGTGCCAGCAGTTACCGTATGCCGAGCGGGGGGGCAGGCACAGATACGCAGTATTTT.

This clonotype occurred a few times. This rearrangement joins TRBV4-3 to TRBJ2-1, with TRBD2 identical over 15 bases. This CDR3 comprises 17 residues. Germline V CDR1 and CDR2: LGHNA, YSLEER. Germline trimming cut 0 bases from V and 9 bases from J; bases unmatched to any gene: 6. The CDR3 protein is CASSQDWAGLAGGEQFF. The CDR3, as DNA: TGCGCCAGCAGCCAAGATTGGGCGGGACTAGCGGGGGGTGAGCAGTTCTTC.

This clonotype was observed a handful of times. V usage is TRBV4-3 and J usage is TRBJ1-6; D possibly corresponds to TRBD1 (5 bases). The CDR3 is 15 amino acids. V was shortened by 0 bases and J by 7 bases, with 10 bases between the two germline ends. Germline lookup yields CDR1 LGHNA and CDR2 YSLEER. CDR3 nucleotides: TGCGCCAGCAGCCAAGATGGGACTCACAATTCACCCCTCCACTTT. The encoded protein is CASSQDGTHNSPLHF.

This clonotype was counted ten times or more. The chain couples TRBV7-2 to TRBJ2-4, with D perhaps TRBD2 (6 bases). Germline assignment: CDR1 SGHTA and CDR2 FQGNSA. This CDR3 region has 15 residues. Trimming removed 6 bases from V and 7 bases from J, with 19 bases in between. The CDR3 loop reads CASSPGQPGVNIQYF. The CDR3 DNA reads TGTGCCAGCAGTCCCGGGCAACCGGGGGTGAACATTCAGTACTTC.

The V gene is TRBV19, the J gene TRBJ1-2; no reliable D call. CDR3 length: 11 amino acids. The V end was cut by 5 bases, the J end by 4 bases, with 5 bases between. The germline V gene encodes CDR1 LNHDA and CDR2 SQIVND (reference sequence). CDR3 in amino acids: CASSAGYGYTF. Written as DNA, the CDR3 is TGTGCCAGTAGTGCAGGCTATGGCTACACCTTC.

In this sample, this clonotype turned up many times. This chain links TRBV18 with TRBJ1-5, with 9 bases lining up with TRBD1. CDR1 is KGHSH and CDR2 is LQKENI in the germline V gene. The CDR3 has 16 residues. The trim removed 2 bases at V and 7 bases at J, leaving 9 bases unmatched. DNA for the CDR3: TGTGCCAGCTCACCATCCCAAACAGGGGGCAGACAGCCCCAGCATTTT. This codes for CASSPSQTGGRQPQHF.

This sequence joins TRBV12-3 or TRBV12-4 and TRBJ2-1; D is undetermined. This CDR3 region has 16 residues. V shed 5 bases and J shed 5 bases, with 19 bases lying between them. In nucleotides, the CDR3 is TGTGCCAGCAGTCCCCGTTTTGGAAGTGGAGACAATGAGCAGTTCTTC. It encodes CASSPRFGSGDNEQFF.

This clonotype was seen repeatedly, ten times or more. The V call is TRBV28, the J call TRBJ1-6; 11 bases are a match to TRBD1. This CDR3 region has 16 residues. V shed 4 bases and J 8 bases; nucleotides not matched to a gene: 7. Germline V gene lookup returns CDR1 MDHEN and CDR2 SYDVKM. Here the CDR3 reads CASSSPGQGDHSPLHF. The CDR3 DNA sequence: TGTGCCAGCAGTTCCCCGGGACAGGGGGATCATTCACCCCTCCACTTT.

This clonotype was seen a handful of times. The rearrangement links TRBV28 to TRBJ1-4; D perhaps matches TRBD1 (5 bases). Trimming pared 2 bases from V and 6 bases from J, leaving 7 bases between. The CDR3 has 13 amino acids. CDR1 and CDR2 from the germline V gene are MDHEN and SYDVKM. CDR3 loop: CASSLGGDEKLFF. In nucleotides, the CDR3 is TGTGCCAGCAGTTTAGGGGGGGATGAAAAACTGTTTTTT. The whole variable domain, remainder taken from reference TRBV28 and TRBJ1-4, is DVKVTQSSRYLVKRTGEKVFLECVQDMDHENMFWYRQDPGLGLRLIYFSYDVKMKEKGDIPEGYSVSREKKERFSLILESASTNQTSMYLCASSLGGDEKLFFGSGTQLSVL.

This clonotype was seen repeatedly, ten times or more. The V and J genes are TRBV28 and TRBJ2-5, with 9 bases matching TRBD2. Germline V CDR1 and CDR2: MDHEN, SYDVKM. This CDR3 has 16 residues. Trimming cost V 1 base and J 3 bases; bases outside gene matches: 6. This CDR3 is CASSLSAREGEETQYF. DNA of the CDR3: TGTGCCAGCAGTTTATCAGCGCGGGAGGGCGAAGAGACCCAGTACTTC. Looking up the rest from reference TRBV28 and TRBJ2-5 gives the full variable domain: DVKVTQSSRYLVKRTGEKVFLECVQDMDHENMFWYRQDPGLGLRLIYFSYDVKMKEKGDIPEGYSVSREKKERFSLILESASTNQTSMYLCASSLSAREGEETQYFGPGTRLLVL.